Below, 21 T cell receptor beta chains from the same sample are listed, as sequenced in a study of regulatory T cells in long-lasting Graves disease. Time point reported: newly diagnosed GD, antithyroid drugs for less than 3 months. PBMCs were the source of the RNA used for TCR sequencing. Relying on iRepertoire HTBI primers and Arm-PCR of CDR3 regions, the team built TCR beta libraries. TCRdb itself ran the multiplex PCR reads through MiXCR, one entry per CDR3 protein. The sample holds under 500,000 distinct CDR3 sequences, roughly 15% seen once. This sample was shared with a second study, whose subject was T cells in Graves' hyperthyroidism and ophthalmopathy.

The sample was peripheral blood mononuclear cells (PBMCs), taken at new diagnosis, from a patient treated with antithyroid drugs. The source of these receptors is a woman aged 30 to 39 with Graves disease.

This clonotype appeared a few times. The CDR3, as DNA: TGTGCCAGCAGGTCAGAATATAGCAATCAGCCCCAGCATTTT. Translating it yields CASRSEYSNQPQHF. The V and J genes are TRBV6-1 and TRBJ1-5; the D is unclear. Trimming removed 6 bases from V and 0 bases from J, with 9 bases in between. The CDR3 totals 14 residues. Germline V CDR1 and CDR2: MNHNS, SASEGT.

On this clonotype itself: The junction differs from germline at one of its ends, possibly a read error. This chain uses TRBV11-2 with TRBJ2-1; 10 bases are shared with TRBD2. Germline CDR1 SGHAT, CDR2 FQNNGV. The CDR3 runs 18 residues. The CDR3 DNA is TGCGCCAGCAGCCAAGACGCGGCAGCGGGAGGGTACTACAATGAGCAGTTCTTC. Amino acids: CASSQDAAAGGYYNEQFF.

This clonotype was detected only a few times. The V call is TRBV14, the J call TRBJ2-7; 13 positions agree with TRBD2. CDR3 length equals 14 residues. J was trimmed by 8 bases and V by 4 bases; bases with no gene match: 5. Germline V CDR1 and CDR2: SGHDN, FVKESK. CDR3 amino acids: CASSPTSGRAQQYF. CDR3 DNA: TGTGCCAGCAGCCCTACTAGCGGGAGGGCCCAGCAGTACTTC.

Comments on this clonotype: A clone one base away is much larger, so this may be a read error. The V call is TRBV7-2, the J call TRBJ2-7, with D perhaps matching TRBD2 (6 bases). Trimming left V 0 bases short and J 5 bases short, with 17 bases between. The CDR3 consists of 16 residues. CDR1 and CDR2 from the germline V gene are SGHTA and FQGNSA. The CDR3 here is CASSLAHGRGYNEQYF. CDR3 in DNA: TGTGCCAGCAGCTTAGCGCACGGGAGAGGTTATAACGAGCAGTACTTC.

This clonotype was counted ten times or more. This sequence joins TRBV2 and TRBJ2-1; perhaps TRBD2 as D (5 bases). The CDR3 loop spans 14 amino acids. Germline assignment: CDR1 SNHLY and CDR2 FYNNEI. Trimming took off 5 bases at V and 10 bases at J, with 18 bases between the two ends. CDR3 sequence reads: CASSPATSSSEQFF. In nucleotides, the CDR3 is TGTGCCAGCAGTCCTGCAACCTCTAGCAGCGAGCAGTTCTTC.

This clonotype showed up many times. The genes are TRBV11-2 and TRBJ2-2; D unclear. This CDR3 spans 12 amino acids. CDR1 and CDR2 from the germline V gene are SGHAT and FQNNGV. V was clipped by 7 bases and J by 4 bases, with 7 bases between them. DNA of the CDR3: TGTGCCAGCACCCTACTCACCGGGGAGCTGTTTTTT. Residues: CASTLLTGELFF. Using reference TRBV11-2 and TRBJ2-2 for the parts outside the CDR3, the full variable domain is EAGVAQSPRYKIIEKRQSVAFWCNPISGHATLYWYQQILGQGPKLLIQFQNNGVVDDSQLPKDRFSAERLKGVDSTLKIQPAKLEDSAVYLCASTLLTGELFFGEGSRLTVL.

This clonotype was found many times. The CDR3 sequence: CASSPPTGTGDPHEQYF. CDR3 in DNA: TGTGCCAGCTCACCACCAACCGGGACAGGGGACCCTCACGAGCAGTACTTC. The chain is built from TRBV18 and TRBJ2-7, with 10 bases fitting TRBD1. V lost 0 bases to trimming and J lost 5 bases; unmatched junction nucleotides: 10. The germline V gene has CDR1 KGHSH and CDR2 LQKENI. The CDR3 is 17 amino acids.

This clonotype was recorded once. This may be a read error: a much more frequent sequence differs by one nucleotide. The chain uses TRBV6-2 or TRBV6-3 and TRBJ2-1, with TRBD1 identical over 7 bases. The ends lost 8 bases at V and 0 bases at J; junction bases unmatched: 4. Germline V gene sequence: CDR1 MNHEY, CDR2 SVGEGT. This CDR3 has 14 residues. The CDR3 loop is CASGPGGSYNEQFF. For the CDR3, the DNA is TGTGCCAGCGGCCCAGGGGGCTCCTACAATGAGCAGTTCTTC.

This clonotype was recorded at least ten times. The V and J genes are TRBV27 and TRBJ2-3; 8 bases match TRBD2. Germline-derived CDR1 and CDR2 are MNHEY and SMNVEV (reference sequence). This CDR3 comprises 13 residues. V trimming: 4 bases; J trimming: 7 bases; junction bases outside the gene matches: 4. The CDR3 bases are TGTGCCAGCAGTTCGGGGGGGGTGAATACGCAGTATTTT. Translated: CASSSGGVNTQYF.

Notes on this clonotype: Compared with germline, one end of the junction differs, possibly owing to a read error. The rearrangement links TRBV11-2 to TRBJ2-7; D unresolved. Per germline, CDR1 SGHAT and CDR2 FQNNGV. The CDR3 has 16 amino acids. CDR3 loop: CASSQLSGPTPYEQYF. In DNA form, the CDR3 reads TGCGCCAGCAGCCAGTTATCGGGTCCCACCCCCTACGAGCAGTACTTC.

This clonotype appeared a single time. The chain is built from TRBV27 and TRBJ2-7; a possible D gene is TRBD2 (6 bases). Trimming stripped 5 bases from V and 2 bases from J, with 16 bases between. Per germline, CDR1 MNHEY and CDR2 SMNVEV (reference sequence). The CDR3 runs 15 residues. The CDR3 DNA is TGTGCCAGCAGTCCTCGAGGCGGGGAAGCCTACGAGCAGTACTTC. It codes for CASSPRGGEAYEQYF.

Many counts were recorded for this clonotype. The J gene is TRBJ2-7, the V gene TRBV7-2; D not resolved. The CDR3 sequence is 13 residues long. Trimming left V 2 bases short and J 4 bases short, with 9 bases between. Germline V CDR1 and CDR2: SGHTA, FQGNSA. In nucleotides, the CDR3 is TGTGCCAGCAGCTTAAACGGGCGGTACGAGCAGTACTTC. Translated, it gives CASSLNGRYEQYF.

CDR3 region: CASSPWRGTTGEQFF. The CDR3 DNA follows: TGTGCCAGCAGCCCCTGGAGGGGGACGACGGGCGAGCAGTTCTTC. The gene calls are TRBV9 and TRBJ2-1; perhaps D is TRBD1 or TRBD2 (6 bases each). With 4 bases removed from V and 10 bases from J, the gap between germline ends came to 21 bases. The CDR3 is 15 amino acids. Germline V CDR1 and CDR2: SGDLS, YYNGEE.

This clonotype was seen a few times. J is TRBJ2-7 and V is TRBV18; D might be TRBD2 (5 bases). The CDR3 runs 15 residues. Germline V lookup: CDR1 KGHSH, CDR2 LQKENI. Trimming removed 4 bases from V and 7 bases from J, with 20 bases in between. The DNA for the CDR3 is TGTGCCAGCTCACGGACCGGAACTAGTAGTGGAGAGCAGTACTTC. Its protein is CASSRTGTSSGEQYF.

J is TRBJ1-1 and V is TRBV7-9; a possible D gene is TRBD1 (6 bases). V was pared by 4 bases and J by 7 bases, with 22 bases between. CDR3 length: 16 residues. Per germline, CDR1 SEHNR and CDR2 FQNEAQ (reference sequence). CDR3 amino acids: CASSSARGGREGEAFF. The CDR3 nucleotides are TGTGCCAGCAGCTCGGCGCGAGGGGGGCGCGAGGGTGAAGCTTTCTTT.

Ten or more counts support this clonotype. V is TRBV11-2 and J is TRBJ2-1, with unresolved D. The CDR3 loop spans 16 amino acids. V lost 5 bases and J lost 5, with 19 bases in between. Per germline, CDR1 SGHAT and CDR2 FQNNGV. CDR3 residues: CASSPAPVSGDNEQFF. The CDR3 DNA reads as TGTGCCAGCAGCCCCGCCCCAGTGTCAGGAGACAATGAGCAGTTCTTC.

This clonotype appeared many times. The chain links TRBV20-1 to TRBJ2-3; D tentatively fits TRBD1 or TRBD2 (5 bases each). V was cut by 6 bases and J by 5 bases, with 15 bases left in between. This CDR3 spans 13 amino acids. Germline-derived CDR1 and CDR2 are DFQATT and SNEGSKA (reference sequence). The CDR3 DNA is TGCAGTGCCCCAGGGCGGGTGGGAGATACGCAGTATTTT. Encoded protein: CSAPGRVGDTQYF.

This clonotype was seen repeatedly, ten times or more. CDR3 coding DNA: TGCAGTGCTAGAGATTCAACGACAGGGGATACGGGTGAAGCTTTCTTT. Translating it yields CSARDSTTGDTGEAFF. The chain carries TRBV20-1 and TRBJ1-1; 8 nucleotides agree with TRBD1. V lost 0 bases, J lost 7 bases, and 13 bases stayed unmatched. The CDR3 totals 16 residues. Germline CDR1 reads DFQATT; CDR2 reads SNEGSKA (reference sequence).

This clonotype has ten or more counts. The rearrangement links TRBV28 to TRBJ1-1; D is ambiguous. This CDR3 has 14 residues. CDR1 and CDR2 (germline): MDHEN, SYDVKM. V was cut by 6 bases and J by 14 bases, with 25 bases left in between. The CDR3 is CASRNSKGETASFF. CDR3 nucleotide sequence: TGTGCCAGCAGGAACAGTAAGGGCGAGACTGCGAGCTTCTTT. The full variable domain, with the rest looked up from reference TRBV28 and TRBJ1-1, is DVKVTQSSRYLVKRTGEKVFLECVQDMDHENMFWYRQDPGLGLRLIYFSYDVKMKEKGDIPEGYSVSREKKERFSLILESASTNQTSMYLCASRNSKGETASFFGQGTRLTVV.

The chain joins TRBV20-1 to TRBJ2-7; 14 bases are shared with TRBD2. The ends lost 3 bases at V and 8 bases at J; junction bases unmatched: 6. This CDR3 has 14 amino acids. Germline assignment: CDR1 DFQATT and CDR2 SNEGSKA (reference sequence). The CDR3 spells CSASDGTSGSQQYF. In DNA form, the CDR3 reads TGCAGTGCTAGTGACGGGACTAGCGGGAGCCAGCAGTACTTC.

The V and J genes are TRBV20-1 and TRBJ1-5; 8 bases line up with TRBD1. The J segment lost 4 bases and the V segment lost 5 bases, leaving 13 bases of the junction unmatched. Germline CDR1 DFQATT, CDR2 SNEGSKA (reference sequence). There are 16 residues in the CDR3. For the CDR3, the DNA is TGCAGTGCTCCCGCGTGGCCGGACAGGGCAAATCAGCCCCAGCATTTT. Translation gives CSAPAWPDRANQPQHF.